What follows is one TCR beta chain and its context. The sample comes from a study of blood T cell repertoires in COVID-19. This CDR3 comprises 13 residues. CDR1 is MNHEY and CDR2 is SVGAGI in the germline V gene. Deletions cut 5 bases from V and 12 bases from J, with 17 bases between. Participants were aged roughly 18 to 90 years, lived in under 25 US areas, and enrolled virtually. Authors' analysis steps: It was from reference gene primer amplification that nucleated cell counts were estimated. Profiled with immunoSEQ multiplex PCR; TCRdb holds only in-frame clones, not every one. V and J calls and clone size follow that table, whereas D and trimming were derived from the DNA. The table records 190,000 or so clones, roughly four fifths of them present only once.

The sequence derives from a man aged 40-49 years who had recovered from COVID-19. The V and J genes are TRBV6-5 and TRBJ2-1; no firm D call. Input material: PBMCs or T cells enriched from blood (not recorded which). The CDR3 reads CASSQQLESPQFF. The CDR3 coding sequence is TGTGCCAGCAGTCAGCAGCTAGAATCCCCGCAGTTCTTC.